The sequence of this T cell receptor beta chain was determined in a study of cytomegalovirus exposure and HLA in healthy donors (dated by TCRdb to 2016 to 2017). About the investigation overall: In an earlier analysis of 450 to 750 of the donors, about 270 Gb of sequence data and 117 million unique TCR beta sequences from about 180 million T cells were reported. The aim of the study was to test whether cataloging public T cell receptors could identify signatures of past pathogen exposure. Among about 390 genotyped donors of the cohort, an average of approximately 240,000 unique TCR beta nucleotide sequences were sequenced per donor, roughly 20% of them non-productive. Typing coverage varied by locus: roughly 620-640 donors for A, B, C, DRB1 and DQB1; roughly 520 for DQA1; over 600 for DPA1; approximately 450 for DPB1. Of the roughly 420 genotyped donors, over 80% were placed in the genetic ancestry cluster associated with self-reported Caucasian donors. Both class I and class II loci were covered by HLA typing, at four-digit resolution. Approximately 330 gigabases of sequencing data and about 92 million unique TCR sequences made up an early release that covered fewer than 650 HLA-typed donors. Because of strong linkage in the cohort, roughly five DR-DQ haplotypes were treated as single units for association and clustering. Every repertoire in the discovery cohort had been generated on one and the same sequencing platform. The study profiled the T cell repertoires of 666 subjects by immunosequencing and related them to cytomegalovirus serostatus. To predict cytomegalovirus infection status, the study combined high-throughput TCR immunosequencing, statistical association of individual TCRs with disease status, and machine learning. A later genetic analysis used genome-wide SNP genotypes for 398 of the 666 donors, treating that subset as a discovery cohort. Rather than drawing on any new phenotypic data, the later analysis identified candidate immune exposures from TCR beta sequences and the way those sequences occurred across donors. Besides the first cohort of approximately 670 subjects, a separate validation cohort made up of over 95 different subjects was used. Alongside the repertoire data, information on donor age, sex, ethnicity and CMV serostatus was compiled. A later analysis re-examined previously published TCR beta repertoires from about 700 donors and added high-resolution HLA genotyping to investigate patterns of TCR occurrence. In an earlier analysis of 500 to 650 of the donors, high-throughput TCR beta sequencing was used to judge whether each TCR beta V gene segment behaved as functional or pseudogenic. Study-wide conclusions, independent of this receptor: In vitro tests confirmed that a few of the cytomegalovirus-associated TCR beta chains recognize cytomegalovirus antigens. A cluster of highly shared sequence variants was judged likely to be a technical artifact of the sequencing pipeline. A total of 150 or so TCR beta chains were listed by the study as associated with cytomegalovirus. Compared with the roughly 710-donor mean, donors in an Asian-associated ancestry cluster had fewer N-insertions in productive TCRs, according to a later genetic analysis. Most TCR sequences were seen in very few donors, while some public TCRs were found in many individuals. According to the authors, the approach could potentially be generalized to other disease states and immunological phenotypes. For the cohort, immune exposure information was limited to CMV serostatus. In a later analysis, HLA-associated TCR beta chains showed more clonal expansion and lower generation probabilities than non-associated chains that were equally common. In an earlier analysis of 500 to 650 of the donors, most TCR beta V segments appeared in productive rearrangements about 87% or about 30% of the time, broadly matching IMGT annotations. According to a later analysis, parvovirus B19, influenza, CMV and Epstein-Barr virus appeared linked to several top co-occurrence clusters. The cohort was sequenced for TCR beta chains only, and without alpha or paired-chain data the features that could be detected were limited. The presence/absence analyses assumed that sequencing depth was roughly uniform across donors, and that assumption may not be true. In a later genetic analysis, a missense DCLRE1C variant was associated with V-gene and J-gene trimming of TCR beta chains, and the association was replicated in an independent cohort. When HLA alleles, especially DR and DQ, strongly co-occurred, attributing TCR associations to individual alleles was difficult. In a later analysis, 15,000 to 20,000 TCR beta sequences were associated with specific HLA alleles at a false discovery rate of 0.05. A later analysis found that TCR association rates varied across HLA loci, with DRB1 alleles showing the most associated TCRs and HLA-C alleles the fewest. The 87-base-pair reads could not distinguish some IMGT-functional V segments, including TRBV6-2 and TRBV6-3, so those segments were excluded. Correlated functional status among segregating V segments might be attributable to linkage disequilibrium, but an unknown experimental factor could not be ruled out. Cytomegalovirus status was reported to be diagnosed by the classifier with high specificity and sensitivity in both the original and validation cohorts. Some 15 rarely observed V segments, including chromosome 9 orphons, were excluded from the earlier analysis of a few hundred of the donors because counts were too low. Because some donors lacked HLA typing at each locus, the association tests relied only on the typed subset. A further reported finding was that TCR beta sequences accurately predicted the HLA-A and HLA-B alleles for most subjects in the first cohort. Most CMV-associated TCR beta chains appeared to be HLA-restricted in a later analysis, and the HLA associations seemed to be driven largely by CMV exposure.

The cohort consisted of approximately 670 healthy bone marrow donors. Cohort members were all nominally healthy when sampled, although unrecorded immune exposures were likely present. The donor was CMV seronegative and was included in the group of a few hundred seronegative cohort members. A peripheral blood sample was provided by each donor, and peripheral blood mononuclear cells were used for TCR beta sequencing. The Qiagen DNeasy Blood Extraction Kit was used to extract genomic DNA from the blood cell samples. Concerning this clone itself: It lacks a known antigen. Nothing much larger sits one base from this clone, and base qualities are not available.

For this chain, trimming is 5 bases at the V end and 0 bases at the J end, and the number of junction bases without a gene match is 10. CDR1 and CDR2 (MGHRA, YSYEKL) derive from the germline V gene. The CDR3 starts with the cysteine, ends with the phenylalanine, and has 16 residues. The retained sequence is limited to the CDR3, 48 bases, with the frame set at the first base. Receptors were amplified or captured by the immunoSEQ multiplex PCR assay. The multiplex PCR relied on a mix of 60 forward primers for TCR Vbeta segments and 13 reverse primers for TCR Jbeta segments. The CDR3 region of rearranged TCR beta genes was amplified from genomic DNA by a multiplex PCR assay. The Illumina HiSeq System was used to sequence the amplified TCR beta libraries as 87-base-pair reads. The authors' analysis ran thus. A later analysis counted about 80 million unique TCR beta chains across the 666 repertoires, and some 12 million of these chains were shared by at least two donors. Raw reads were error-corrected and collapsed into unique sequences by a nearest-neighbor algorithm in which closely related sequences were merged to remove PCR and sequencing errors. Alignment of CDR3 sequences to IMGT reference sequences was used to assign V, D and J gene segments. For a sequence to be retained, a match of at least six nucleotides was required to both a V gene segment and a J gene segment. A rearrangement was called productive if the CDR3 had no stop codons and remained in frame with V and J, and every other rearrangement was called non-productive. Following IMGT convention, CDR3 was defined as the stretch from the second conserved V-encoded cysteine to the conserved J-encoded phenylalanine. The earlier analysis of 450 to 750 of the donors excluded any sequence lacking an unambiguous match to a single V gene segment. In an earlier analysis of 587 of the donors, a V segment was called functional when productive rearrangements were above 56.7%, and segregating when the standard deviation between donors exceeded 5%. To diagnose cytomegalovirus status from the catalog of TCR beta chain sequences, a statistical classification framework was built. A later analysis assigned V and J genes by comparing TCR nucleotide sequences with IMGT/GENE-DB human TR gene sequences. Using the TCRdist pipeline, a later analysis assigned CDR3 sequences along with most-parsimonious VDJ recombination scenarios. In a later analysis, each TCR beta chain was defined by its CDR3 amino acid sequence together with its V-gene family, and reads lacking a unique V-gene family were excluded. In a later analysis, fewer than 600 highly shared, low-generation-probability nucleotide sequences were removed to address suspected cross-contamination and a sequencing artifact. For each public chain, a later analysis derived a clonal expansion index from normalized ranks of inferred template counts within each repertoire. In a later analysis, generation probabilities were computed using a VDJ recombination model fitted to out-of-frame rearrangements, and the results were checked against IGoR. Hypergeometric tests were used in a later analysis to score TCR-TCR, TCR-HLA and TCR-CMV co-occurrence, with a repertoire-size bias correction applied to the TCR pairs. In a later analysis, false discovery rates were estimated by permuting HLA or CMV assignments 20 times. In a later analysis, co-occurring TCRs were grouped using DBSCAN, and TCRdist sequence similarity was added for clustering within HLA-allele-positive subsets. For co-occurrence clustering, repertoires with fewer than 30,000 or more than 120,000 public chains were excluded, along with 5 or 6 repertoires with anomalous nucleotide sharing. Sourced from immuneACCESS, this table was stored by TCRdb with only in-frame sequences that have V and J called. A share of the clones is absent; for the studies checked, an unresolved V gene accounts for under half, and the remainder has no known explanation. Clone size and V and J calls were adopted from that table, with D and trimming inferred from the DNA. A total of under 200,000 clones appear in this sample, 70% to 90% of them only once. Together, the top ten hold less than 0.35% of the sample.

The specimen sequenced was PBMCs. This receptor was taken from a woman in her 30s in good health and CMV-seronegative. The chain couples TRBV4-1 to TRBJ2-7; a stretch of 7 junction bases matches TRBD2. The CDR3 amino acid sequence is: CASSIGLLARSYEQYF. The bases are TGCGCCAGCAGCATAGGATTACTAGCGCGCTCCTACGAGCAGTACTTC.